This T cell receptor beta chain was found in a study of CD8 T cells in Susac syndrome. Germline assignment: CDR1 DFQATT and CDR2 SNEGSKA (reference sequence). V was trimmed by 6 bases and J by 2 bases, leaving 11 bases between them. CDR3 length equals 12 residues. Healthy donors formed controls matched for age and sex. RNA, at about 0.5 to 1 ug, was reverse transcribed with random hexamers. TCRdb called the immunoSEQ multiplex PCR reads again in MiXCR, with one record for every CDR3 protein. The sample yields some 180,000 distinct CDR3 sequences, under 95% seen once. The sample was CD4+ T cells from PBMCs. This receptor was taken from a human donor in good health. The chain links TRBV20-1 to TRBJ2-7, with D unresolved. DNA for the CDR3: TGCAGTGCGACACAACTAACCTACGAGCAGTACTTC. It encodes CSATQLTYEQYF.